Following are 21 T cell receptor beta chains from one sample sequenced in a study of cytomegalovirus exposure and HLA in healthy donors. PCR was performed using 60 Vbeta and 13 Jbeta primers. Repertoires were generated with immunoSEQ multiplex PCR, while TCRdb's copy carries only in-frame clones and drops some. The sample lists 150,000 to 180,000 clones, around 74% seen once, with roughly 2.8% in the top ten. Specimen: PBMCs. The receptors were gathered from a man between 18 and 35 years old in good health and CMV-seronegative.

This clone has a single count. This chain joins TRBV5-6 and TRBJ1-5; D is ambiguous. V was trimmed by 2 bases and J by 0 bases, leaving 12 bases between them. The CDR3 loop spans 16 amino acids. CDR1 SGHDT and CDR2 YYEEEE come from the germline V gene. DNA for the CDR3: TGTGCCAGCAGCTTCGGAGGCGGTGGTAGCAATCAGCCCCAGCATTTT. This gives the protein CASSFGGGGSNQPQHF.

V and J are TRBV6-5 and TRBJ2-1; 8 positions match TRBD2. The germline gives CDR1 MNHEY, CDR2 SVGAGI. The CDR3 length is 15 residues. J lost 2 bases, V lost 2 bases, and 2 bases had no gene match. The CDR3 is CASSYTGGTYNEQFF. CDR3 nucleotides: TGTGCCAGCAGTTACACGGGGGGGACCTACAATGAGCAGTTCTTC.

The sample holds one count of this clone. CDR3 protein: CASSRQAGAETQYF. CDR3 sequence (DNA): TGCGCCAGCAGCCGCCAGGCGGGAGCGGAGACCCAGTACTTC. The J gene is TRBJ2-5, the V gene TRBV5-1, with 7 bases lining up with TRBD2. CDR1 is SGHRS and CDR2 is YFSETQ in the germline V gene. The CDR3 covers 14 residues. Germline trimming cut 4 bases from V and 5 bases from J; bases unmatched to any gene: 8. Combining the CDR3 with reference TRBV5-1 and TRBJ2-5 gives the whole variable domain KAGVTQTPRYLIKTRGQQVTLSCSPISGHRSVSWYQQTPGQGLQFLFEYFSETQRNKGNFPGRFSGRQFSNSRSEMNVSTLELGDSALYLCASSRQAGAETQYFGPGTRLLVL.

This chain links TRBV5-1 with TRBJ2-5; 7 nucleotides agree with TRBD1. Germline trimming cut 1 base from V and 4 bases from J; bases unmatched to any gene: 4. The germline gives CDR1 SGHRS, CDR2 YFSETQ. The CDR3 contains 14 residues. The CDR3 nucleotides read TGCGCCAGCAGCTTGAGGGCAGGGGGAGAGACCCAGTACTTC. It translates to CASSLRAGGETQYF.

This clone has just one count. V usage is TRBV7-8 and J usage is TRBJ2-5, with TRBD2 matching 11 bases. Trimming removed 1 base from V and 0 bases from J; junction bases left unmatched: 1. Germline CDR1 reads SGHVS; CDR2 reads FQNEAQ. The CDR3 loop spans 16 amino acids. The CDR3 loop reads CASSLGLAGNQETQYF. The CDR3 DNA follows: TGTGCCAGCAGCTTAGGACTAGCGGGGAACCAAGAGACCCAGTACTTC.

The rearrangement uses TRBV7-9 and TRBJ1-6; tentative D call: TRBD1 (6 bases). Trimming shortened V by 3 bases and J by 9 bases, and 12 bases separated the two germline ends. CDR3 length equals 14 residues. The germline V gene has CDR1 SEHNR and CDR2 FQNEAQ (reference sequence). CDR3 amino acids: CASSFQTGFSPLHF. In DNA, the CDR3 is TGTGCCAGCAGCTTCCAGACAGGTTTTTCACCCCTCCACTTT.

Here the CDR3 reads CASSFRVGRGPTEAFF. CDR3 in DNA: TGTGCCAGCAGTTTCCGCGTCGGCAGGGGACCCACTGAAGCTTTCTTT. This chain connects TRBV28 to TRBJ1-1; possibly TRBD1 for D (6 bases). Germline V gives CDR1 MDHEN, CDR2 SYDVKM. The CDR3 has 16 residues. The germline V and J ends were trimmed by 3 bases and 4 bases, with 18 bases remaining between them.

The CDR3 loop is CASSQRDREKKLFF. DNA of the CDR3: TGCGCCAGCAGCCAAAGGGACAGGGAAAAGAAACTGTTTTTT. The genes are TRBV4-3 and TRBJ1-4; 9 bases are shared with TRBD1. Trimming removed 2 bases from V and 11 bases from J; junction bases left unmatched: 6. Germline-derived CDR1 and CDR2 are LGHNA and YSLEER. The CDR3 has 14 residues.

The CDR3 sequence is CASSLTGTYGYTF. The CDR3 bases are TGTGCCAGCAGTTTAACAGGAACCTATGGCTACACCTTC. V usage is TRBV28 and J usage is TRBJ1-2; D might be TRBD1 (5 bases). Germline V gene data show CDR1 as MDHEN and CDR2 as SYDVKM. Trimming pared 2 bases from V and 4 bases from J, leaving 8 bases between. The CDR3 runs to 13 residues.

The genes are TRBV10-1 and TRBJ1-1; no reliable D call. CDR1 and CDR2 (germline): WNHNN, SYGVQD (reference sequence). The ends were cut back, 3 bases at V and 1 base at J, with 6 bases in the middle. The CDR3 covers 13 residues. This CDR3 reads CASSDVKNTEAFF. The CDR3 DNA sequence: TGCGCCAGCAGTGATGTTAAGAACACTGAAGCTTTCTTT.

V usage is TRBV11-3 and J usage is TRBJ2-5; D unclear. V dropped 4 bases and J dropped 7 bases, with 7 bases sitting between them. This CDR3 has 11 residues. CDR1 is SGHNT and CDR2 is YENEEA in the germline V gene. The DNA of the CDR3 is TGTGCCAGCAGCTCAGCAGGGACCCAGTACTTC. As protein: CASSSAGTQYF.

The chain recombines TRBV2 with TRBJ2-7, with D perhaps TRBD2 (7 bases). This CDR3 has 15 residues. Germline CDR1 SNHLY, CDR2 FYNNEI. V dropped 7 bases and J dropped 6 bases, with 22 bases sitting between them. CDR3 residues: CASTSFPGGTSEQYF. The CDR3 DNA reads as TGTGCCAGCACCTCTTTTCCCGGGGGGACAAGCGAGCAGTACTTC.

The chain is built from TRBV2 and TRBJ1-4; D uncertain. CDR3 length equals 14 residues. V lost 7 bases and J 3 bases, leaving 12 bases between the germline ends. In germline, CDR1 is SNHLY, CDR2 FYNNEI. This CDR3 is CASISERPNEKLFF. For the CDR3, the DNA is TGTGCCAGCATTTCGGAGCGACCTAATGAAAAACTGTTTTTT.

Details on this clone: The junction departs from the called germline gene at one end, perhaps through a read error. The chain links TRBV4-3 to TRBJ2-6, with TRBD1 identical over 7 bases. This CDR3 region has 16 residues. The germline gives CDR1 LGHNA, CDR2 YSLEER. As DNA, the CDR3 is TGCGCCAGCAGCCAAGTCCCGGCAGGGGGAGCCAACGGCCTGACTTTC. Its protein product is CASSQVPAGGANGLTF.

The chain recombines TRBV11-3 with TRBJ2-3, with TRBD2 as a possible D gene (5 bases). Per the germline V gene, CDR1 is SGHNT and CDR2 is YENEEA. Trimming took 1 base from V and 0 from J, leaving 8 bases between them. This CDR3 has 15 amino acids. CDR3 sequence (DNA): TGTGCCAGCAGCTTAGGAGCGGCCAGCACAGATACGCAGTATTTT. Translated: CASSLGAASTDTQYF. Combining the CDR3 with reference TRBV11-3 and TRBJ2-3 gives the whole variable domain EAGVVQSPRYKIIEKKQPVAFWCNPISGHNTLYWYLQNLGQGPELLIRYENEEAVDDSQLPKDRFSAERLKGVDSTLKIQPAELGDSAVYLCASSLGAASTDTQYFGPGTRLTVL.

CDR3 sequence: CASSLNRGQGGGAQETQYF. CDR3 nucleotide sequence: TGTGCCAGCAGCTTGAATAGAGGACAGGGAGGTGGAGCACAAGAGACCCAGTACTTC. The chain has TRBV11-1 and TRBJ2-5; TRBD1 agrees at 8 bases. The length of the CDR3 is 19 residues. Germline V gene sequence: CDR1 SGHAT, CDR2 FQDESV (reference sequence). Trimming took 3 bases from V and 2 from J; bases not matched to a gene: 17.

The chain couples TRBV5-6 to TRBJ2-7; D not certain. Looked up from germline, CDR1 is SGHDT and CDR2 is YYEEEE. Trimming pared 0 bases from V and 3 bases from J, leaving 7 bases between. The CDR3 is 13 residues long. CDR3 sequence reads: CASSLANSYEQYV. The CDR3 bases are TGTGCCAGCAGCTTGGCCAACAGCTACGAGCAGTACGTC.

The chain is built from TRBV7-6 and TRBJ2-1; the match to TRBD1 covers 7 bases. Germline values: CDR1 SGHVS, CDR2 FNYEAQ. The CDR3 spans 16 residues. Trimming took 5 bases from V and 4 from J; bases not matched to a gene: 11. The CDR3 spells CASSPTVSRGYNEQFF. CDR3 DNA sequence: TGTGCCAGCAGCCCGACCGTTAGCAGGGGGTACAATGAGCAGTTCTTC.

This chain uses TRBV5-1 with TRBJ2-5; TRBD1 might be the D (5 bases). V was pared by 1 base and J by 3 bases, with 10 bases between. CDR1 and CDR2 from the germline V gene are SGHRS and YFSETQ. The CDR3 is 14 residues long. The CDR3: CASSLSRVKETQYF. The DNA for the CDR3 is TGCGCCAGCAGCTTGTCCAGGGTTAAAGAGACCCAGTACTTC.

The chain employs TRBV18 and TRBJ2-7; maybe TRBD2 (6 bases). Trimming took 3 bases from V and 1 from J, leaving 22 bases between them. The CDR3 has 18 residues. CDR1 is KGHSH and CDR2 is LQKENI in the germline V gene. In DNA form, the CDR3 reads TGTGCCAGCTCACCGATCGGACATTTCGGGGGTGATTCCTACGAGCAGTACTTC. It yields the protein CASSPIGHFGGDSYEQYF.

The rearrangement joins TRBV6-1 to TRBJ2-5; unclear D gene. The CDR3 length is 14 residues. Deletions cut 7 bases from V and 0 bases from J, with 12 bases between. Per the germline V gene, CDR1 is MNHNS and CDR2 is SASEGT. CDR3 amino acids: CASNPGPNQETQYF. CDR3 in DNA: TGTGCCAGCAACCCAGGCCCTAACCAAGAGACCCAGTACTTC.